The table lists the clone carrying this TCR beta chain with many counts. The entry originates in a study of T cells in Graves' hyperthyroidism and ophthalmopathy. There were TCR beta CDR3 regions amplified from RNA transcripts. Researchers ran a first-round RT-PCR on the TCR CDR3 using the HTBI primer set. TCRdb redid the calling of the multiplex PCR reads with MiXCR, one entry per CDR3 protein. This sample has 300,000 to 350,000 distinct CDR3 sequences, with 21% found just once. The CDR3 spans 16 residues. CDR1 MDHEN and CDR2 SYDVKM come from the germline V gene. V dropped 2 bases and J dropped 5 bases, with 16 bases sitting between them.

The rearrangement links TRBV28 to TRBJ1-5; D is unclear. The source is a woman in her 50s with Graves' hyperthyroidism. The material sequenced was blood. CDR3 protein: CASSLGGRGPDQPQHF. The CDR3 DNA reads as TGTGCCAGCAGTTTAGGAGGTAGAGGGCCAGATCAGCCCCAGCATTTT.